This record looks at one T cell receptor beta chain sequence and its context. Its antigen is still unknown. This entry comes from a study of T cells in localized non-small cell lung cancer. Study outcomes and limitations: Increased T cell density in blood showed an association with longer overall survival. Investigators sequenced only a single tumor region, leaving heterogeneity possible.

Trimming cost V 4 bases and J 0 bases; bases outside gene matches: 5. The CDR3 length is 16 residues. Germline lookup yields CDR1 MNHNS and CDR2 SASEGT. The data were produced by immunoSEQ multiplex PCR, yet TCRdb's version contains in-frame clones alone and is incomplete. In the table there are roughly 38,000 clones, approximately 80% of which are singletons. Sequences were derived from peripheral blood, sampled before any cancer treatment. This clonotype was obtained from a male donor aged 60 or over with stage III squamous cell lung carcinoma. The J gene is TRBJ1-3, the V gene TRBV6-1, with 8 bases aligning to TRBD1. The CDR3 here is CASSGGQAYSGNTIYF. The CDR3 coding sequence is TGTGCCAGCAGTGGGGGACAGGCCTACTCTGGAAACACCATATATTTT.